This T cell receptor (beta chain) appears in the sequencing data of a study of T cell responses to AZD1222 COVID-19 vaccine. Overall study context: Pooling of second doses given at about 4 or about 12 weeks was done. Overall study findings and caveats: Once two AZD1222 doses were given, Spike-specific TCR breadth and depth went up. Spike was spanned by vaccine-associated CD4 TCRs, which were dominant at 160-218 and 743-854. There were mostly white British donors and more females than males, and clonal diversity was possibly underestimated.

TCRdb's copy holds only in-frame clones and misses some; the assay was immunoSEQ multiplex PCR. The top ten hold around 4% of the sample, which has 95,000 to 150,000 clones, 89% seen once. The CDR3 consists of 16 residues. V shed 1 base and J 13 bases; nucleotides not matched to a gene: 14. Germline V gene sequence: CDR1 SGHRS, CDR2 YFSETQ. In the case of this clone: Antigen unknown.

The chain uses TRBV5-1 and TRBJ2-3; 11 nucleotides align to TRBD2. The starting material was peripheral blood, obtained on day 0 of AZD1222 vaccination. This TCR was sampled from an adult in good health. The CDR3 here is CASSLTSGSLERSKYF. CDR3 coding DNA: TGCGCCAGCAGCTTGACTAGCGGGAGTCTTGAGCGTTCGAAGTATTTT. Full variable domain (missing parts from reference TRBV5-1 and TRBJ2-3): KAGVTQTPRYLIKTRGQQVTLSCSPISGHRSVSWYQQTPGQGLQFLFEYFSETQRNKGNFPGRFSGRQFSNSRSEMNVSTLELGDSALYLCASSLTSGSLERSKYFGPGTRLTVL.